This entry concerns a single T cell receptor beta chain. Antigen: not known. Germline V CDR1 and CDR2: LGHNA, YSLEER. The length of the CDR3 is 14 residues. V gave up 2 bases and J gave up 5 bases; unmatched junction bases: 2. The data originate from a study of shared clonotypes between healthy human individuals. Study observations and caveats: Enrolling few donors narrowed the genetic and exposure-history diversity that was represented.

As originally analysed: ImmunoSEQ only sent back junction sequences with no quality scores, so filtering was done differently. Libraries were prepared by immunoSEQ multiplex PCR; TCRdb keeps only in-frame clonotypes and omits some of them. For V, J and clone size, that table is used; D and trimming come from the DNA. The table has around 500,000 clones, about 72% seen once. The J gene is TRBJ2-2, the V gene TRBV4-3; 7 bases map to TRBD2. Material for sequencing was PBMCs. The receptor was isolated from a woman aged 35 to 49 in good health. Some clones in this sample may be carry-over from other donors' samples. CDR3 sequence: CASSQNSGTGELFF. Written as DNA, the CDR3 is TGCGCCAGCAGCCAAAATAGCGGGACCGGGGAGCTGTTTTTT.